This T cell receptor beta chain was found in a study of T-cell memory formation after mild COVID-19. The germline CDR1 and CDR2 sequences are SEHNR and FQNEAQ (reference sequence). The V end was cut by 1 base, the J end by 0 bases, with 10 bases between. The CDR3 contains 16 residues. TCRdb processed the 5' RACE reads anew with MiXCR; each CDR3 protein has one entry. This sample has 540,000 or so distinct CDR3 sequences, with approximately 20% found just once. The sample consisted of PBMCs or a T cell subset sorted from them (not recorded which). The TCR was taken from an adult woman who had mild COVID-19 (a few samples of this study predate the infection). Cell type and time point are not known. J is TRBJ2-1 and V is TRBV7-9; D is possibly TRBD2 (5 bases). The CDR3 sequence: CASSLGTGSSYNEQFF. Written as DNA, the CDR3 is TGTGCCAGCAGCTTAGGTACGGGGAGCTCCTACAATGAGCAGTTCTTC.